One T cell receptor (beta chain) is described in this entry. The sample holds many counts of this clonotype. It has no known antigen specificity. Base qualities are missing; no much larger clone stands one base away. This sample is drawn from a study of breast tumors, draining lymph nodes, adjacent tissues (dated by TCRdb to between 2015 and 2016). Context from the whole study: Breast cancer patients provided tumor, adjacent nontumor tissue and axillary lymph nodes, and the study compared the TCR beta repertoires across these three sources. The study was designed to assess the relationships and possible T-cell exchange between tumor, surrounding tissue and draining lymph node repertoires in human breast cancer. The paper as a whole reports these results and caveats: The data were judged consistent with most tumor T cells deriving from the lymph node and then expanding within tumor tissue. Tumor and nontumor tissue repertoires were found to be significantly more similar in luminal-like than in basal-like breast cancer. The conclusion that tumor T cells originate in lymph nodes was presented as consistent with a hypothesis rather than as directly demonstrated. Tumors showed preferential V and J gene usage, and their T-cell repertoire diversity fell below that of lymph nodes yet above that of nontumor tissue.

Germline trimming: 2 bases from V, 10 bases from J; junction bases outside gene matches: 3. Inclusive of the bounding cysteine and phenylalanine, the CDR3 is 14 residues long. The CDR3 DNA has 42 bases and is translated from base 1. Sequences SGHRS (CDR1) and YFSETQ (CDR2) are obtained from the germline V gene. The sequencer listed for this sample is Illumina HiSeq 2000. TCR beta chain libraries were generated by multiplex PCR amplification. The amplified TCR beta chain products were analyzed by high-throughput sequencing. The raw public data were reprocessed by TCRdb itself: fastp quality trimming at Q25, MiXCR clonotype calling, in-frame beta chains only. Entries are consolidated by CDR3 protein sequence, retaining the most common genes and DNA. This sample gives some 83,000 distinct CDR3 sequences in total; roughly a fifth of them show up just once. Roughly 2.4% of the sample is held by the ten biggest clonotypes.

Lymph node samples came from the axillary draining lymph nodes of breast cancer patients. This sequence originates from a female donor with breast cancer. Some clones in this sample may be carry-over from other donors' samples. The chain joins TRBV5-1 to TRBJ2-1; 13 central nucleotides agree with TRBD2. The sequenced sample was axillary lymph node tissue. CDR3 sequence: CASSFGLAGEEQFF. The sequence in DNA is TGCGCCAGCAGCTTCGGACTAGCGGGAGAGGAGCAGTTCTTC.